A selection of T cell receptor beta chains follows, all from one sample in a study of CD8 T cells in Susac syndrome. TCRdb called the immunoSEQ multiplex PCR reads again in MiXCR, with one record for every CDR3 protein. The data contain roughly 160,000 distinct CDR3 sequences, around 94% of them singletons. The material sequenced was CD4+ T cells from PBMCs. The receptors stem from a human donor in good health. Both conserved end residues are part of each CDR3. A D gene is named only where the DNA matches it firmly. Size tells how often a clone was seen (once, few, many) or the class of an expanded clone, and some rows leave it out.

v_gene,j_gene,d_gene,abundance,CDR3aa,CDR3nt
TRBV3-1,TRBJ2-7,-,-,CASSQGIGNYEQYF,TGTGCCAGCAGCCAAGGGATAGGAAACTACGAGCAGTACTTC
TRBV6-5,TRBJ2-2,TRBD1,few,CASSYRDSTGELFF,TGTGCCAGCAGTTACCGGGACAGTACCGGGGAGCTGTTTTTT
TRBV27,TRBJ1-2,TRBD1,-,CASRTGGRHGYTF,TGTGCCAGCCGTACAGGGGGCAGACATGGCTACACCTTC
TRBV24-1,TRBJ2-2,-,-,CATDDANTGELFF,TGTGCCACAGACGACGCGAACACCGGGGAGCTGTTTTTT
TRBV6-2/TRBV6-3,TRBJ2-3,-,-,CASRRASSTDTQYF,TGTGCCAGCAGGCGGGCGTCGAGCACAGATACGCAGTATTTT
TRBV30,TRBJ2-5,-,-,CAWSVGSRETQYF,TGTGCCTGGAGTGTAGGTAGTCGAGAGACCCAGTACTTC
TRBV6-5,TRBJ2-3,TRBD2,-,CASNRGGAADTQYF,TGTGCCAGCAACCGCGGGGGGGCCGCAGATACGCAGTATTTT
TRBV4-2,TRBJ2-1,TRBD2,-,CASSSGLAGNSYNEQFF,TGTGCCAGCAGCTCCGGACTAGCGGGGAACTCCTACAATGAGCAGTTCTTC
TRBV4-2,TRBJ2-5,TRBD2,-,CASSQPAGIETQYF,TGTGCCAGCAGCCAACCAGCGGGGATAGAGACCCAGTACTTC
TRBV6-5,TRBJ1-1,-,-,CASSLGASWGTEAFF,TGTGCCAGCAGCCTTGGGGCCTCTTGGGGCACTGAAGCTTTCTTT
TRBV7-2,TRBJ1-6,TRBD1,-,CASSPRQGASPLHF,TGTGCCAGCAGCCCGAGACAGGGGGCATCACCCCTCCACTTT
TRBV29-1,TRBJ2-1,-,-,CSVQRGVQVRDNEQFF,TGCAGCGTTCAAAGGGGGGTACAGGTTCGAGACAATGAGCAGTTCTTC
TRBV4-3,TRBJ2-1,-,-,CASSQVGSKSYNEQFF,TGCGCCAGCAGCCAAGTGGGCAGCAAGTCCTACAATGAGCAGTTCTTC
TRBV2,TRBJ2-7,-,-,CASSELNDEQYF,TGTGCCAGCAGTGAACTCAACGACGAGCAGTACTTC
TRBV24-1,TRBJ2-4,-,-,CATSDARESAKNIQYF,TGTGCCACCAGTGATGCACGGGAGTCGGCCAAAAACATTCAGTACTTC
TRBV7-2,TRBJ1-6,TRBD1,-,CASSQDRVESPLHF,TGTGCCAGCAGCCAGGACAGGGTAGAATCACCCCTCCACTTT
TRBV7-9,TRBJ2-7,-,-,CASTPRGGYEQYF,TGTGCCAGCACCCCGAGGGGGGGGTACGAGCAGTACTTC
TRBV4-3,TRBJ2-7,TRBD2,-,CASSQVGGGADGEQYF,TGCGCCAGCAGCCAAGTGGGCGGGGGGGCTGATGGAGAGCAGTACTTC
TRBV29-1,TRBJ2-7,-,-,CSATGRISYEQYF,TGCAGCGCTACAGGGAGAATCTCCTACGAGCAGTACTTC
TRBV5-4,TRBJ1-2,TRBD1,-,CASSMGQPYGYTF,TGTGCCAGCAGCATGGGACAGCCATATGGCTACACCTTC
TRBV13,TRBJ2-5,TRBD1,-,CASSPRTGHGETQYF,TGTGCCAGCAGCCCGCGGACAGGTCATGGAGAGACCCAGTACTTC
TRBV29-1,TRBJ2-1,-,-,CSVERQINEQFF,TGCAGCGTTGAACGACAGATCAATGAGCAGTTCTTC
TRBV4-3,TRBJ2-3,TRBD2,-,CASSPSFSGGAEDTQYF,TGCGCCAGCAGCCCGTCCTTTAGCGGGGGGGCAGAGGATACGCAGTATTTT
TRBV3-1,TRBJ2-7,TRBD2,-,CASSQAAGGYEQYF,TGTGCCAGCAGCCAAGCAGCGGGGGGATACGAGCAGTACTTC
TRBV7-2,TRBJ1-6,-,-,CASSFLLPTDNSPLHF,TGTGCCAGCAGTTTTCTCCTTCCGACAGATAATTCACCCCTCCACTTT
TRBV3-1,TRBJ1-1,TRBD1,-,CASSSGQGADTEAFF,TGTGCCAGCAGCAGCGGACAGGGGGCGGACACTGAAGCTTTCTTT
TRBV29-1,TRBJ2-3,TRBD2,-,CSVDPSRTSNPDTQYF,TGCAGCGTTGACCCCTCCAGGACTAGCAACCCAGATACGCAGTATTTT
TRBV20-1,TRBJ1-2,TRBD1,-,CSARRGREGYTF,TGCAGTGCTAGGAGGGGGCGTGAAGGCTACACCTTC
TRBV9,TRBJ2-3,-,-,CASTGSSADTQYF,TGTGCCAGTACAGGGAGCTCGGCAGATACGCAGTATTTT
TRBV3-1,TRBJ2-7,-,-,CASSHGPGPSSYEQYF,TGTGCCAGCAGCCATGGACCGGGACCAAGCTCCTACGAGCAGTACTTC
TRBV20-1,TRBJ1-2,-,few,CSARTDYGYTF,TGCAGTGCTCGGACGGACTATGGCTACACCTTC
TRBV4-3,TRBJ1-6,TRBD1,-,CASSQDGGDSYSPLHF,TGCGCCAGCAGCCAAGATGGGGGGGACAGTTATTCACCCCTCCACTTT
TRBV5-1,TRBJ2-1,-,-,CASSLGTNSREQFF,TGCGCCAGCAGCCTCGGGACCAACTCACGGGAGCAGTTCTTC
TRBV30,TRBJ2-7,-,-,CAWSRSLYEQYF,TGTGCCTGGAGCAGGTCCCTCTACGAGCAGTACTTC
TRBV20-1,TRBJ2-2,TRBD2,-,CSAREGLAGFQGELFF,TGCAGTGCTAGAGAGGGACTAGCGGGGTTTCAGGGGGAGCTGTTTTTT
TRBV20-1,TRBJ2-1,TRBD2,-,CSAPTSGGGNNEQFF,TGCAGTGCTCCGACTAGCGGGGGGGGAAACAATGAGCAGTTCTTC
TRBV20-1,TRBJ2-7,-,-,CSARVFRTRAHYEQYF,TGCAGTGCTAGAGTGTTTCGGACAAGGGCTCACTACGAGCAGTACTTC
TRBV29-1,TRBJ2-1,-,-,CSVSKGVMGDTEQFF,TGCAGCGTTTCAAAGGGGGTTATGGGGGACACGGAGCAGTTCTTC
TRBV4-3,TRBJ1-4,-,-,CASSQGARGDEKLFF,TGCGCCAGCAGCCAAGGGGCCCGAGGTGATGAAAAACTGTTTTTT
TRBV24-1,TRBJ2-2,-,-,CATSVGTGELFF,TGTGCCACCAGTGTCGGGACCGGGGAGCTGTTTTTT
TRBV9,TRBJ2-1,TRBD2,-,CASSPKIGGGPDEQFF,TGTGCCAGCAGCCCAAAAATCGGCGGGGGGCCTGATGAGCAGTTCTTC
TRBV9,TRBJ2-1,-,-,CASSVGQNEQFF,TGTGCCAGCAGCGTAGGTCAGAATGAGCAGTTCTTC